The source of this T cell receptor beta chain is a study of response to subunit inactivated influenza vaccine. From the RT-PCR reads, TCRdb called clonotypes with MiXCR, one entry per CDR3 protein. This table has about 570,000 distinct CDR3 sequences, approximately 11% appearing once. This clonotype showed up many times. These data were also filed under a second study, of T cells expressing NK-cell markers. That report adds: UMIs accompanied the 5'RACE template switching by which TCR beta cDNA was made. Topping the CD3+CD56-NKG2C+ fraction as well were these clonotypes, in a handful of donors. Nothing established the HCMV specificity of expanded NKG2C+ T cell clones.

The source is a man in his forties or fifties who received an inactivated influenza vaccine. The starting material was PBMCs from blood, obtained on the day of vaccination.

CDR3 sequence: CATSRVPSGRLTNEQFF. Written as DNA, the CDR3 is TGTGCCACCAGCAGAGTACCTAGCGGGAGGCTCACCAATGAGCAGTTCTTC. The chain combines TRBV15 with TRBJ2-1, with 11 nucleotides matching TRBD2. The CDR3 totals 17 residues. In germline, CDR1 is LNHNV, CDR2 YYDKDF (reference sequence). The V segment lost 1 base and the J segment 6 bases; nucleotides outside the gene matches: 8.